This TCR beta chain was sequenced for a study of beta chain features in type 1 diabetes. Whole-study findings and limits: Patients with type 1 diabetes showed fewer VDJ junction insertions and more deletions. Moderately but significantly shorter TCRB CDR3s were found in Type 1 diabetes patients in all four CD4+ subsets.

The isolated RNA, all of it, was reverse transcribed, so expressed TCRB transcripts were what got sequenced. The repertoire was sequenced with immunoSEQ multiplex PCR; TCRdb's copy has only in-frame clones and lacks some. The sample includes 150,000 to 190,000 clones, about a tenth of them seen just once. Points on this clone: Its target is unknown.

The collection from each donor was one heparinised blood draw averaging roughly 100 mL. Sorting based on CD45RO/CCR7/CD25/CD127/CD95/CD27 separated CD4+ naive, central memory, regulatory and stem cell-like memory cells. CDR1 SGDLS and CDR2 YYNGEE come from the germline V gene. Between the trimmed V and J ends, which lost 1 base and 0 bases, there was a span of 8 bases. The CDR3 length is 15 residues. The sequenced sample was central memory CD4+ T cells from blood. The source of this sequence is a man aged 25-45 years with type 1 diabetes. This rearrangement joins TRBV9 to TRBJ1-3; D is ambiguous. The CDR3 protein is CASSVKGSSGNTIYF. CDR3 bases: TGTGCCAGCAGCGTAAAAGGGAGCTCTGGAAACACCATATATTTT.